This TCR beta chain was sequenced during a study of OX40 agonist ivuxolimab in advanced cancers. Study overall: Patients took ivuxolimab, an agonistic anti-OX40 (CD134) antibody. Broader study findings: Among the lowest peripheral clonal expansion occurred in 0.1-3.0 mg/kg partial responders.

Germline loops: CDR1 SNHLY, CDR2 FYNNEI. Trimming removed 1 base at V and 3 bases at J, with 11 bases between. The CDR3 spans 15 residues. Some clones are missing from TCRdb's copy, which holds only in-frame ones; the method was immunoSEQ multiplex PCR. The sample contains about 88,000 clones, 87% of which appear only once. With respect to this clone: Its antigen is still unknown.

This receptor was taken from an adult with an advanced solid tumor such as melanoma, head and neck, liver or kidney cancer. The chain carries TRBV2 and TRBJ2-3; unclear D gene. The material sequenced was CD4+ or CD8+ T cells sorted from blood, taken in a trial of the OX40 agonist ivuxolimab. The CDR3 nucleotides are TGTGCCAGCAGTGAAGGCTCCCTAGGTACAGATACGCAGTATTTT. This gives the protein CASSEGSLGTDTQYF.